These 24 T cell receptor beta chains came from one sample sequenced in a study of T cells in Graves' hyperthyroidism and ophthalmopathy. TCR beta CDR3 regions were amplified from RNA. During a first-round RT-PCR of the TCR CDR3, the HTBI primer set was used. One entry per CDR3 protein results from TCRdb running MiXCR on the multiplex PCR reads. The sample shows some 530,000 distinct CDR3 sequences, around a fifth of them seen only once. Material for sequencing was blood. These receptor sequences come from an older woman with Graves' ophthalmopathy.

The V call is TRBV4-1, the J call TRBJ1-2, with D possibly being TRBD1 (6 bases). The V end was cut by 5 bases, the J end by 0 bases, with 16 bases between. Germline assignment: CDR1 MGHRA and CDR2 YSYEKL. This CDR3 has 16 amino acids. The CDR3 bases are TGCGCCAGCAGCTTAAGCTTCGGACAGTCTAACTATGGCTACACCTTC. Its protein product is CASSLSFGQSNYGYTF.

This chain connects TRBV19 to TRBJ1-5; D may be TRBD1 (6 bases). The CDR3 is made up of 16 amino acids. Germline V gene data show CDR1 as LNHDA and CDR2 as SQIVND (reference sequence). Trimming took 8 bases from V and 6 from J, leaving 23 bases between them. CDR3 DNA: TGTGCCAGTCGCGTCGGGGGGGGGGCCGCAAGTCAGCCCCAGCATTTT. Protein product: CASRVGGGAASQPQHF.

This clonotype was recorded a few times. The chain is built from TRBV28 and TRBJ1-5; 11 bases map to TRBD1. Germline V gene sequence: CDR1 MDHEN, CDR2 SYDVKM. The CDR3 loop spans 16 amino acids. Trimming removed 5 bases from V and 9 bases from J; junction bases left unmatched: 12. The CDR3 DNA reads TGTGCCAGCAGTCCCGGCGGGACAGGGGGAAGGGGGCCCCAGCATTTT. Its translation: CASSPGGTGGRGPQHF.

The chain carries TRBV6-1 and TRBJ1-1; 9 nucleotides align to TRBD1. Germline CDR1 and CDR2: MNHNS and SASEGT. Trimming took 5 bases from V and 4 from J; bases not matched to a gene: 5. CDR3 size: 14 residues. CDR3: CASSSGQGITEAFF. CDR3 nucleotides: TGTGCCAGCAGTTCTGGACAGGGGATCACTGAAGCTTTCTTT.

The chain combines TRBV19 with TRBJ2-4, with unresolved D. Trimming removed 4 bases at V and 3 bases at J, with 22 bases between. Germline-derived CDR1 and CDR2 are LNHDA and SQIVND (reference sequence). CDR3 length: 18 residues. The CDR3 loop reads CASSKSYASLGDKNIQYF. The CDR3 DNA reads TGTGCCAGTAGTAAATCCTATGCTAGTCTAGGAGACAAAAACATTCAGTACTTC.

This clonotype was picked up a small number of times. The rearrangement uses TRBV5-1 and TRBJ2-3, with D possibly TRBD2 on 5 matching bases. The V gene lost 0 bases and the J gene lost 5 bases, with 13 bases spanning the gap. Germline V lookup: CDR1 SGHRS, CDR2 YFSETQ. CDR3 size: 15 residues. CDR3 region: CASSLVAGGGDTQYF. The CDR3 coding sequence is TGCGCCAGCAGCTTGGTTGCGGGTGGAGGAGATACGCAGTATTTT.

This clonotype was recorded at least ten times. The chain links TRBV12-5 to TRBJ1-1; D uncertain. CDR1 and CDR2 from the germline V gene are LGHNT and FRNRAP. V lost 3 bases to trimming and J lost 6 bases, with 23 bases between them. The CDR3 contains 17 residues. The CDR3 loop reads CASGLSSKGNLYAEAFF. CDR3 DNA sequence: TGTGCTAGTGGTTTATCCTCTAAGGGCAATTTATACGCTGAAGCTTTCTTT.

This chain links TRBV3-1 with TRBJ1-2; D gene ambiguous. The CDR3 has 12 residues. V dropped 1 base and J dropped 8 bases, with 8 bases sitting between them. The germline gives CDR1 LGHDT, CDR2 YNNKEL (reference sequence). CDR3 amino acids: CASSQAARGYTF. The CDR3 bases are TGTGCCAGCAGCCAAGCAGCTCGCGGCTACACCTTC.

In its sample, this clonotype was seen a few times. The chain couples TRBV12-3 or TRBV12-4 to TRBJ2-5; 8 bases line up with TRBD1. The V segment lost 6 bases and the J segment 4 bases; nucleotides outside the gene matches: 10. This CDR3 is built from 15 residues. For the CDR3, the DNA is TGTGCCAGCAGCCCCGGGTTCACAGGGGGAGAGACCCAGTACTTC. Its protein is CASSPGFTGGETQYF.

This clonotype was seen more than once but under ten times. This CDR3 reads CASSPYGLAFNEQFF. CDR3 coding DNA: TGTGCCAGCAGCCCCTATGGACTAGCGTTCAATGAGCAGTTCTTC. V and J are TRBV7-9 and TRBJ2-1, with 9 positions matching TRBD2. This CDR3 has 15 amino acids. Germline assignment: CDR1 SEHNR and CDR2 FQNEAQ (reference sequence). V dropped 5 bases and J dropped 6; count of bases not matched to a gene: 8.

Many counts were recorded for this clonotype. The chain has TRBV3-1 and TRBJ2-7; the D is unclear. The germline V gene encodes CDR1 LGHDT and CDR2 YNNKEL (reference sequence). Deletions cut 1 base from V and 6 bases from J, with 4 bases between. The CDR3 has 11 amino acids. CDR3 sequence reads: CASSQAGEQYF. In DNA, the CDR3 is TGTGCCAGCAGCCAAGCGGGCGAGCAGTACTTC.

This clonotype was seen repeatedly, ten times or more. The chain is built from TRBV12-3 or TRBV12-4 and TRBJ1-5, with a weak D call TRBD1 (6 bases). The germline V and J ends were trimmed by 3 bases and 1 base, with 13 bases remaining between them. The CDR3 covers 16 residues. In DNA, the CDR3 is TGTGCCAGCAGTTTTGAGGGGGGCGTAAGCAATCAGCCCCAGCATTTT. This gives the protein CASSFEGGVSNQPQHF.

The chain is built from TRBV9 and TRBJ2-2; 10 bases align to TRBD2. V trimming: 3 bases; J trimming: 2 bases; junction bases outside the gene matches: 7. This CDR3 is 17 amino acids long. CDR1 and CDR2 from the germline V gene are SGDLS and YYNGEE. The DNA of the CDR3 is TGTGCCAGCAGCGCGTTAACTAGCGGGGCTAACACCGGGGAGCTGTTTTTT. Translated, it gives CASSALTSGANTGELFF.

The chain carries TRBV5-1 and TRBJ1-6; 7 nucleotides agree with TRBD1. From germline, CDR1 is SGHRS and CDR2 YFSETQ. V was pared by 0 bases and J by 10 bases, with 7 bases of the junction left unmatched. CDR3 length equals 15 residues. This CDR3 reads CASSLDGRGKSPLHF. The DNA of the CDR3 is TGCGCCAGCAGCTTGGATGGCAGGGGGAAATCACCCCTCCACTTT. Together with reference TRBV5-1 and TRBJ1-6, the CDR3 gives the full variable domain: KAGVTQTPRYLIKTRGQQVTLSCSPISGHRSVSWYQQTPGQGLQFLFEYFSETQRNKGNFPGRFSGRQFSNSRSEMNVSTLELGDSALYLCASSLDGRGKSPLHFGNGTRLTVT.

This clonotype was seen repeatedly, ten times or more. The chain joins TRBV20-1 to TRBJ2-5; the D is unclear. Trimming removed 0 bases at V and 5 bases at J, with 1 base between. Per the germline V gene, CDR1 is DFQATT and CDR2 is SNEGSKA (reference sequence). The CDR3 is 10 residues long. The CDR3 sequence is CSAREETQYF. DNA for the CDR3: TGCAGTGCTAGAGAGGAGACCCAGTACTTC.

This clonotype came up many times. The V gene is TRBV2, the J gene TRBJ2-1, with 7 bases fitting TRBD1. The CDR3 is 16 residues long. CDR1 and CDR2 (germline): SNHLY, FYNNEI. After removal of 2 bases from V and 1 base from J, the junction contained 5 bases not matched to a gene. In DNA, the CDR3 is TGTGCCAGCAGTGAACGTCGGGGACAGTCCTACAATGAGCAGTTCTTC. It is translated as CASSERRGQSYNEQFF.

For the CDR3, the DNA is TGTGCCACCGGACATCTCACCGGGGAGCTGTTTTTT. Translation: CATGHLTGELFF. The chain carries TRBV28 and TRBJ2-2; D might be TRBD1 (5 bases). This CDR3 has 12 amino acids. V gave up 10 bases and J gave up 4 bases, with 10 bases separating them. The V gene's germline CDR1 is MDHEN and CDR2 SYDVKM. The variable domain in full, with the rest retrieved from reference TRBV28 and TRBJ2-2, is DVKVTQSSRYLVKRTGEKVFLECVQDMDHENMFWYRQDPGLGLRLIYFSYDVKMKEKGDIPEGYSVSREKKERFSLILESASTNQTSMYLCATGHLTGELFFGEGSRLTVL.

The sample holds many counts of this clonotype. The chain has TRBV11-3 and TRBJ2-1; D not resolved. The CDR3 is 12 residues long. Deletions cut 1 base from V and 8 bases from J, with 6 bases between. Germline loops: CDR1 SGHNT, CDR2 YENEEA. The CDR3: CASSLGGDEQFF. CDR3 DNA: TGTGCCAGCAGCTTAGGTGGCGATGAGCAGTTCTTC.

The table lists this clonotype with a few counts. The rearrangement uses TRBV7-9 and TRBJ1-2, with D possibly TRBD1 on 5 matching bases. The CDR3 contains 16 residues. The germline CDR1 and CDR2 sequences are SEHNR and FQNEAQ (reference sequence). V lost 4 bases to trimming and J lost 5 bases, with 20 bases between them. CDR3 nucleotide sequence: TGTGCCAGCAGCTCCGGTGTGGGGGGGGATACGTATGGCTACACCTTC. Encoded protein: CASSSGVGGDTYGYTF.

This clonotype was observed many times. The chain carries TRBV11-1 and TRBJ1-1, with a tentative D call TRBD1 (6 bases). The V end was cut by 2 bases, the J end by 5 bases, with 18 bases between. This CDR3 comprises 16 residues. Per germline, CDR1 SGHAT and CDR2 FQDESV (reference sequence). The CDR3 DNA reads TGTGCCAGCAGCTTACGGCCAGGGATGGGGGCAACTGAAGCTTTCTTT. This translates into CASSLRPGMGATEAFF.

V gene TRBV3-1 combines with J gene TRBJ1-2, with 7 bases aligning to TRBD1. V gave up 2 bases and J gave up 8 bases; unmatched junction bases: 2. The CDR3 runs to 12 residues. Germline lookup yields CDR1 LGHDT and CDR2 YNNKEL (reference sequence). DNA for the CDR3: TGTGCCAGCAGCCAAACAGGGGAAGGCTACACCTTC. Residues: CASSQTGEGYTF.

This sequence joins TRBV20-1 and TRBJ2-1, with 9 bases that match TRBD2. In germline, CDR1 is DFQATT, CDR2 SNEGSKA (reference sequence). V lost 3 bases to trimming and J lost 4 bases; unmatched junction nucleotides: 7. The CDR3 consists of 15 residues. In nucleotides, the CDR3 is TGCAGTGCTAGCCGACCGACTAGCGGTTACAATGAGCAGTTCTTC. This sequence encodes CSASRPTSGYNEQFF.

This clonotype has only a few counts. The genes are TRBV11-2 and TRBJ1-3, with a possible D match to TRBD1 (6 bases). Germline V gives CDR1 SGHAT, CDR2 FQNNGV. Deletions cut 5 bases from V and 2 bases from J, with 13 bases between. CDR3 length: 15 amino acids. CDR3 coding DNA: TGTGCCAGCAGCCCCGGAAGGGACACTGGAAACACCATATATTTT. Translated, it gives CASSPGRDTGNTIYF.

The chain uses TRBV5-1 and TRBJ2-4; D gene ambiguous. The germline gives CDR1 SGHRS, CDR2 YFSETQ. The length of the CDR3 is 15 residues. Trimming removed 0 bases from V and 2 bases from J, with 9 bases in between. CDR3 sequence reads: CASSLAGGTKNIQYF. CDR3 nucleotide sequence: TGCGCCAGCAGCTTGGCCGGTGGCACCAAAAACATTCAGTACTTC.